This T cell receptor (beta chain) comes out of a study of blood T cell repertoires in COVID-19. This clone came up once. Participant-given clinical history determined each cohort assignment. The data were produced by immunoSEQ multiplex PCR, yet TCRdb's version contains in-frame clones alone and is incomplete. The profile covers approximately 300,000 clones, with about nine tenths appearing a single time and over 3.5% taken by the ten largest. This TCR was recovered from a man aged 25-45 years who had recovered from COVID-19. Sequencing was carried out using PBMCs or T cells enriched from blood (not recorded which).

The CDR3 bases are TGTGCCAGCAGCTCTGGGACTTCTAACTATGGCTACACCTTC. It specifies CASSSGTSNYGYTF. J is TRBJ1-2 and V is TRBV7-9; perhaps TRBD1 as D (5 bases). V was pared by 4 bases and J by 0 bases, with 9 bases between. CDR1 SEHNR and CDR2 FQNEAQ come from the germline V gene (reference sequence). The CDR3 loop spans 14 amino acids.